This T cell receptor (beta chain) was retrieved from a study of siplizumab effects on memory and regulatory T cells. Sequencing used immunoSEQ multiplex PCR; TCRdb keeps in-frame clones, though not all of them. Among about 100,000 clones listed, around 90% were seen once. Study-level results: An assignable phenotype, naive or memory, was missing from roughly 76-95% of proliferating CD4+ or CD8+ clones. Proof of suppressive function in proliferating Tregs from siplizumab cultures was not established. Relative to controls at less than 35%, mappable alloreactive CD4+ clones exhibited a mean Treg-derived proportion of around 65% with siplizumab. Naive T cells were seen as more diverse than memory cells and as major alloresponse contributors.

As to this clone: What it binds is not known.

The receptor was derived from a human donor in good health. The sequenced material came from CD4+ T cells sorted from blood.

The DNA for the CDR3 is TGCGCCAGCAGCTTGCATTCTGGGGCCCGCGAGCAGTACTTC. This sequence encodes CASSLHSGAREQYF. This chain links TRBV5-1 with TRBJ2-7, with D possibly being TRBD1 (5 bases). CDR1 and CDR2 from the germline V gene are SGHRS and YFSETQ. The CDR3 sequence is 14 residues long. The V and J ends lost 1 base and 6 bases respectively, with 14 bases between them.